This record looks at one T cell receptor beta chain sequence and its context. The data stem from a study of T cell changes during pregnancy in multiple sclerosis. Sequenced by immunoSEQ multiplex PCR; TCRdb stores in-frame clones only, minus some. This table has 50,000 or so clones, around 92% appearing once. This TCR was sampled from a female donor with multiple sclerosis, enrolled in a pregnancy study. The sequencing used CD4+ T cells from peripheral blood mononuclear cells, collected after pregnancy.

The CDR3 sequence is CASSPISTTQRSYGYTF. CDR3 coding DNA: TGTGCCAGCTCACCTATTTCCACGACACAGAGAAGCTATGGCTACACCTTC. This sequence joins TRBV18 and TRBJ1-2; unclear D gene. Germline V gene data show CDR1 as KGHSH and CDR2 as LQKENI. Trimming removed 3 bases at V and 4 bases at J, with 21 bases between. The CDR3 is made up of 17 amino acids.